The T cell receptor beta chain described here comes from a study of blood T cell repertoires in COVID-19. Original processing notes: By means of reference gene primer amplification, nucleated cell counts were estimated. Profiling relied on immunoSEQ multiplex PCR, and the TCRdb table lists in-frame clones only, not all of them. The V and J calls and the clone size are those of that table, but D and trimming were determined from the DNA. Of some 130,000 clones in the sample, around 89% were seen once. Germline CDR1 reads SGHKS; CDR2 reads YYEKEE (reference sequence). V was clipped by 1 base and J by 7 bases; unmatched bases: 2. This CDR3 region has 13 residues.

The chain joins TRBV5-5 to TRBJ2-1; 7 bases fit TRBD1. What was sequenced was peripheral blood. The origin of this receptor is a man aged 50-60 years with active or convalescent COVID-19. CDR3 amino acids: CASSLPQGNEQFF. The CDR3 DNA follows: TGTGCCAGCAGCTTGCCACAGGGGAATGAGCAGTTCTTC. Variable domain in full (rest from reference TRBV5-5 and TRBJ2-1): DAGVTQSPTHLIKTRGQQVTLRCSPISGHKSVSWYQQVLGQGPQFIFQYYEKEERGRGNFPDRFSARQFPNYSSELNVNALLLGDSALYLCASSLPQGNEQFFGPGTRLTVL.